This TCR beta chain was recorded in a study of T and B cells in COVID-19 patients. Turning to the study itself: Peripheral blood came from COVID-19 patients with active infection or after recovery. The recovered cohort's median age was approximately 37 years, versus approximately 70 years in active infection.

BIOMED2 TRB-A/B primer pools were used in multiplex TRB PCR. Using its own MiXCR run on the multiplex PCR reads, TCRdb lists one record per CDR3 protein. The profile shows about 7,000 distinct CDR3 sequences, 22% of them singletons. Of note for this clonotype: What it recognizes is unknown.

Whole-study results and caveats: In COVID-19 patients, T cell receptor beta variable and joining gene use was reportedly strongly skewed.

TRB was amplified from around 250-460 ng of blood genomic DNA. Specimen: blood. The sequence came from a human donor who had recovered from COVID-19.

For the CDR3, the DNA is TGTGCCAGCAGCTGGGGACAGCCCAATCAGCCCCAGCATTTT. Amino acids: CASSWGQPNQPQHF. J is TRBJ1-5 and V is TRBV7-2, with 7 nucleotides matching TRBD1. CDR1 and CDR2 (germline): SGHTA, FQGNSA. Trimming removed 4 bases from V and 3 bases from J; junction bases left unmatched: 3. The CDR3 covers 14 residues. Full variable domain (remainder filled in from reference TRBV7-2 and TRBJ1-5): GAGVSQSPSNKVTEKGKDVELRCDPISGHTALYWYRQSLGQGLEFLIYFQGNSAPDKSGLPSDRFSAERTGGSVSTLTIQRTQQEDSAVYLCASSWGQPNQPQHFGDGTRLSIL.